This T cell receptor beta chain was identified during a study of regulatory T cells in long-lasting Graves disease. Study-wide results and caveats: With a few thousand shared public clonotypes, persistent patients exceeded new patients, who shared roughly 920.

Building the TCR beta libraries relied on iRepertoire HTBI primers, and CDR3 regions underwent Arm-PCR. One entry per CDR3 protein, called by TCRdb with MiXCR from the multiplex PCR reads. The data contain 550,000 to 700,000 distinct CDR3 sequences, more than 15% of them singletons. Time point denoted: newly diagnosed GD, antithyroid drugs for less than 3 months. The TCR library was made from RNA that had been extracted from PBMCs in TRIzol. Of note for this clonotype: Its target is unknown.

V was pared by 0 bases and J by 0 bases, with 11 bases between. CDR3 size: 15 residues. CDR1 is DFQATT and CDR2 is SNEGSKA in the germline V gene (reference sequence). The data also belong to a second study, concerning T cells in Graves' hyperthyroidism and ophthalmopathy. As that report states: Graves' hyperthyroidism is called stable when ophthalmopathy does not progress within 18 months.

The receptor was isolated from a man aged 18 to 35 with Graves disease. The sample was peripheral blood mononuclear cells (PBMCs), taken at new diagnosis, from a patient treated with antithyroid drugs. The chain links TRBV20-1 to TRBJ1-2; a possible D gene is TRBD1 (5 bases). This chain's CDR3 is CSARDGVRANYGYTF. The CDR3 bases are TGCAGTGCTAGAGATGGTGTCAGGGCTAACTATGGCTACACCTTC.